The rows below give T cell receptor beta chains drawn from one sample of a study of blood T cell repertoires in COVID-19. Measured with immunoSEQ multiplex PCR; TCRdb has only the in-frame clones, and not every one. The sample has approximately 140,000 clones; roughly 80% are singletons. Material: PBMCs or T cells enriched from blood (not recorded which). The receptors shown here come from a man aged 35-49 years with acute COVID-19. The conserved cysteine and the conserved F or W are not part of the CDR3 here. D genes are given only for firm matches.

d_call	v_call	j_call	cdr3_aa
TRBD2	TRBV6-1	TRBJ2-3	ASSEALAGGSDTQY
TRBD1	TRBV4-3	TRBJ1-2	ASSQDGGGSAYT
TRBD1	TRBV5-6	TRBJ1-6	ASSLRDRSSYNSPLH
TRBD2	TRBV6-1	TRBJ2-3	ASSETTSGGLRGDTQY
-	TRBV4-3	TRBJ1-2	ASSQDSGVGYNGYT
-	TRBV27	TRBJ1-5	ASSLSFDQPQH
-	TRBV19	TRBJ1-6	ASSIDAPAGTLSSYNSPLH
-	TRBV28	TRBJ1-3	ASSPPGKNTIY
-	TRBV5-1	TRBJ2-5	ASSLVPKIQETQY
TRBD1	TRBV6-5	TRBJ2-7	ASSYLGTDQTYEQY
-	TRBV19	TRBJ2-2	ATRREESRTTGELF
-	TRBV13	TRBJ2-1	ASSLAKNEQF
TRBD2	TRBV7-9	TRBJ2-3	ASSLERGGTDTQY
TRBD2	TRBV29-1	TRBJ2-7	SVEERSSGAYEQY
TRBD1	TRBV7-9	TRBJ2-5	ASSLWTRTGQETQY
-	TRBV5-1	TRBJ1-4	ASCPQGGNEKLF
-	TRBV24-1	TRBJ2-3	ATSDPLTDTQY
-	TRBV30	TRBJ1-2	AWRLVRGLGGYT
-	TRBV6-6	TRBJ2-1	ASSHLQDREGNEQF
-	TRBV7-9	TRBJ1-4	ASSWSNEKLF
TRBD2	TRBV15	TRBJ2-2	ATSNTGTRRGELF
TRBD1	TRBV11-3	TRBJ2-2	ASSLRTGNTGELF
TRBD1	TRBV14	TRBJ2-7	ASSHWTGYEQY
-	TRBV7-9	TRBJ2-7	ASSLADTGIYEQY
TRBD2	TRBV30	TRBJ2-4	AWSQTLAGEGIQY
TRBD1	TRBV5-4	TRBJ2-1	ASSFDRGAYNEQF
-	TRBV24-1	TRBJ2-1	ATSDQGQYNEQF
TRBD2	TRBV24-1	TRBJ2-3	ATSDPGTSGRQDTQY
TRBD2	TRBV5-6	TRBJ2-2	ASTLRGGTNSGELF
-	TRBV7-9	TRBJ2-2	ASSSTYVGELF
-	TRBV2	TRBJ1-1	AEGGMQNTEAF
TRBD2	TRBV28	TRBJ2-1	ASSPPGLAGNEQF
TRBD1	TRBV4-2	TRBJ2-3	ASSQYDREVTQY
-	TRBV7-6	TRBJ2-2	AFGETGELF
TRBD2	TRBV3-1/TRBV3-2	TRBJ2-1	ASSQDSGLAGGNEQF
-	TRBV24-1	TRBJ1-1	ATIPIRGPRMGTEAF
TRBD2	TRBV28	TRBJ2-7	ASSFDLAGVPYEQY
TRBD1	TRBV6-6	TRBJ2-7	ASSGSGTGSYEQY
-	TRBV7-6	TRBJ2-7	ASSSQGGDEQY
TRBD1	TRBV28	TRBJ1-5	ASNRDRENPFSNQPQH
-	TRBV5-1	TRBJ1-3	ASSDRVSSGNTIY
-	TRBV28	TRBJ2-1	ASSLRRDEQF
TRBD2	TRBV30	TRBJ2-7	ALGAGGLEQY
-	TRBV30	TRBJ1-2	AWSPPSYGYT
-	TRBV5-1	TRBJ2-3	ASSLDQGTDTQY
-	TRBV2	TRBJ2-1	ASSEGGPLEQF
TRBD2	TRBV18	TRBJ2-7	ASSSGTSGTYEQY
TRBD2	TRBV2	TRBJ2-7	ASSEGLGGSSYEQY
-	TRBV4-2	TRBJ1-1	ASSLQGGDTEAF
TRBD2	TRBV11-3	TRBJ2-1	ASSQTRYPAGGNYNEQF
-	TRBV5-6	TRBJ2-7	ASSLVGSSSYEQY
-	TRBV10-2	TRBJ2-7	ASTALTYEQY
TRBD2	TRBV25-1	TRBJ2-1	ASSLAGGPNEQF
TRBD1	TRBV4-1	TRBJ2-1	ASSQIYFRTGAVEQF
-	TRBV12-2	TRBJ2-1	ASRLAHGFTSGTGAPNEQF
TRBD1	TRBV27	TRBJ2-1	ASSFHDPTGGNEQF
-	TRBV2	TRBJ2-7	ASSEAGHKY
TRBD1	TRBV29-1	TRBJ1-2	SVRTGVVGYT